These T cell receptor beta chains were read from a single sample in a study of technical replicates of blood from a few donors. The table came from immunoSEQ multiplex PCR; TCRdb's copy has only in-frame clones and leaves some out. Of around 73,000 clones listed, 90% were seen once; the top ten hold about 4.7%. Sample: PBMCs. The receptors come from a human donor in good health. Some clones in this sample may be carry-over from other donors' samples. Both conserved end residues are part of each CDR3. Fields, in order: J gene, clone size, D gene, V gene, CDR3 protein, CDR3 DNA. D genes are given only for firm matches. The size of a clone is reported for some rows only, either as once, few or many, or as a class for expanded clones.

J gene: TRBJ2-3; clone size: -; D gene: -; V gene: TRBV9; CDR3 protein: CASSAYSTDTQYF; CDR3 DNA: TGTGCCAGCAGCGCCTACAGTACAGATACGCAGTATTTT
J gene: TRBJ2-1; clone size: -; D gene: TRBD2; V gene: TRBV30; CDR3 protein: CAWSDTTSGLRNEQFF; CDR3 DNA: TGTGCCTGGAGTGACACGACTAGCGGGTTAAGGAATGAGCAGTTCTTC
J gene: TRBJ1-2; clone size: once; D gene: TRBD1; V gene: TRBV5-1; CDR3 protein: CASSSGGQGMAGYTF; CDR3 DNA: TGCGCCAGCAGCTCGGGGGGACAGGGGATGGCTGGCTACACCTTC
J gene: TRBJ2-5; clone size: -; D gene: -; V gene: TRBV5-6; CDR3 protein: CASSQGLTGETQYF; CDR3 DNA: TGTGCCAGCAGCCAGGGACTGACTGGAGAGACCCAGTACTTC
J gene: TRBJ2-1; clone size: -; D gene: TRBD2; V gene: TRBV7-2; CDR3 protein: CASSSTVGLAGVSEQFF; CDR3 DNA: TGTGCCAGCAGCTCCACCGTGGGACTAGCGGGAGTGAGTGAGCAGTTCTTC
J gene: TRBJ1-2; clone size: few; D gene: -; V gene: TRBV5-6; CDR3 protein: CASSRNYGYTF; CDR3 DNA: TGTGCCAGCAGTCGGAACTATGGCTACACCTTC
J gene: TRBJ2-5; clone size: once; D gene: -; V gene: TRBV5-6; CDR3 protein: CASSLGGGRQETQYF; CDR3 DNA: TGTGCCAGCAGCTTAGGGGGGGGACGCCAAGAGACCCAGTACTTC
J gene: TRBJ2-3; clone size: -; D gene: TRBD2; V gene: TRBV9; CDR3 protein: CASSVSGSTSDTQYF; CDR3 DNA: TGTGCCAGCAGCGTTAGCGGGAGTACTTCAGATACGCAGTATTTT
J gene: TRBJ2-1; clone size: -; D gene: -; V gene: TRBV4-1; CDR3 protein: CASSQELRGINEQFF; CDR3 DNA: TGCGCCAGCAGCCAAGAATTACGGGGAATCAATGAGCAGTTCTTC
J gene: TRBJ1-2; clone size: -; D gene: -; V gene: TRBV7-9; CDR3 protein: CASSSQGYNYGYTF; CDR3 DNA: TGTGCCAGCAGCTCACAGGGCTATAACTATGGCTACACCTTC
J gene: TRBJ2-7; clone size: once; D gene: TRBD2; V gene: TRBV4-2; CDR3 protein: CASSQAPGLAGGHHEQYF; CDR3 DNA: TGTGCCAGCAGCCAAGCCCCGGGACTAGCGGGGGGCCACCACGAGCAGTACTTC
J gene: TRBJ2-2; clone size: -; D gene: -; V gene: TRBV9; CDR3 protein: CASSVAAGELFF; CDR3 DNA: TGTGCCAGCAGCGTAGCGGCCGGGGAGCTGTTTTTT
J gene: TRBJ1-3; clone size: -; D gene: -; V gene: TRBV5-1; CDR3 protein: CASSRGSGNTIYF; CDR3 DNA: TGCGCCAGCAGCAGGGGCTCTGGAAACACCATATATTTT
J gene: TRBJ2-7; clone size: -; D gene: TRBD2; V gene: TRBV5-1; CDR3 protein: CASSLLTSGIHEQYF; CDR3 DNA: TGCGCCAGCAGCTTGTTAACTAGCGGGATCCACGAGCAGTACTTC
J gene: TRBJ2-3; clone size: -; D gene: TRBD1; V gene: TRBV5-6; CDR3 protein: CASSQYRQGRDTQYF; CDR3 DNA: TGTGCCAGCAGCCAATACCGACAGGGTAGAGATACGCAGTATTTT
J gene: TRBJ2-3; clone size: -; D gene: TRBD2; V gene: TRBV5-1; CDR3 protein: CASSFWTSGGSDTQYF; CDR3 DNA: TGCGCCAGCAGCTTCTGGACTAGCGGGGGGTCAGATACGCAGTATTTT
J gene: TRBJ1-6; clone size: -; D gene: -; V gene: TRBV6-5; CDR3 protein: CASSYQLGSGNSPLHF; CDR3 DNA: TGTGCCAGCAGTTACCAGCTAGGCTCGGGGAATTCACCCCTCCACTTT
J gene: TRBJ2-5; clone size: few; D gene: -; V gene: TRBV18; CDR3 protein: CASSPSGRRGETQYF; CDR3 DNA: TGTGCCAGCTCACCATCAGGGCGCCGGGGGGAGACCCAGTACTTC
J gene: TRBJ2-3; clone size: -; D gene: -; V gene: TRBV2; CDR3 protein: CASSEMLATTDTQYF; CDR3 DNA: TGTGCCAGCAGTGAGATGCTAGCGACAACAGATACGCAGTATTTT
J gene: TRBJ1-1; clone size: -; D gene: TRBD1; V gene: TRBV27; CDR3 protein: CASSLSQGAHTEAFF; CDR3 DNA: TGTGCCAGCAGTTTATCACAGGGGGCGCATACTGAAGCTTTCTTT
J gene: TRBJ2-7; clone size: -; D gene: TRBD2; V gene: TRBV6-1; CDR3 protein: CASSATTTGGIPHYEQYF; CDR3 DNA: TGTGCCAGCAGTGCAACCACAACGGGGGGTATCCCACACTACGAGCAGTACTTC
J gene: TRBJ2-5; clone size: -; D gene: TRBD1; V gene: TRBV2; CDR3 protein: CASSEAGQGSGTQYF; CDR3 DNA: TGTGCCAGCAGTGAAGCCGGACAGGGTTCTGGGACCCAGTACTTC
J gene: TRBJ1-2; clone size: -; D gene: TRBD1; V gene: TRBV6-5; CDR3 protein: CASWGQDYGYTF; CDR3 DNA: TGTGCCAGCTGGGGACAGGACTATGGCTACACCTTC
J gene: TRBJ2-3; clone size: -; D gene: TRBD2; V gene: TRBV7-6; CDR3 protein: CASSPERGAQQGDTQYF; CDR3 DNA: TGTGCCAGCAGCCCGGAGCGGGGGGCCCAGCAGGGTGATACGCAGTATTTT
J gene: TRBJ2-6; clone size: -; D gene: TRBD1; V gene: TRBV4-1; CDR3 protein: CASSQDPGTERSGANVLTF; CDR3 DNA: TGCGCCAGCAGCCAAGATCCAGGGACAGAACGCTCTGGGGCCAACGTCCTGACTTTC
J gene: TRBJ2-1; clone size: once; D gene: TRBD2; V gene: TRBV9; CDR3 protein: CASSGPGLAGEQFF; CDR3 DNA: TGTGCCAGCAGCGGTCCGGGACTAGCGGGTGAGCAGTTCTTC
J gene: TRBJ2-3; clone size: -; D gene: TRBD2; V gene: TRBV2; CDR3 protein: CASRTPGGPGTDTQYF; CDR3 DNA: TGTGCCAGCAGGACCCCGGGGGGGCCGGGCACAGATACGCAGTATTTT
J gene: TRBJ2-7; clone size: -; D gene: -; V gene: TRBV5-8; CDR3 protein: CASSFVTDFRAYEQYF; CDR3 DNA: TGTGCCAGCAGCTTCGTTACGGACTTTCGGGCCTACGAGCAGTACTTC
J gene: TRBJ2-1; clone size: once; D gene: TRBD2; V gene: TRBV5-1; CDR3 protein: CASSSSGAYNEQFF; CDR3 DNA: TGCGCCAGCAGCAGTAGCGGGGCCTACAATGAGCAGTTCTTC
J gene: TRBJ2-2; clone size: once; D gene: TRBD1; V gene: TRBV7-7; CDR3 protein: CASSLGQGNTGELFF; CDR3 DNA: TGTGCCAGCAGCTTAGGACAGGGAAACACCGGGGAGCTGTTTTTT
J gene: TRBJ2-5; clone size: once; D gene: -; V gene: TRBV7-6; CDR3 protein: CASSLGWGHETQYF; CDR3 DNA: TGTGCCAGCAGCTTAGGTTGGGGGCACGAGACCCAGTACTTC
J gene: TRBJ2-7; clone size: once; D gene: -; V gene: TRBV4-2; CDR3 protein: CASSQDRAGMLREQYF; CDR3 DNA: TGTGCCAGCAGCCAAGATCGGGCGGGAATGCTACGCGAGCAGTACTTC
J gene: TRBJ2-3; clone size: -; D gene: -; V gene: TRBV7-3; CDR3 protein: CASSLTPGSPGDTQYF; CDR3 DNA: TGTGCCAGCAGCTTAACGCCCGGGAGCCCGGGAGATACGCAGTATTTT
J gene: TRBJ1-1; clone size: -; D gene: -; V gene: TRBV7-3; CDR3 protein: CASSLHTRGGRTEAFF; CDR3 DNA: TGTGCCAGCAGCTTACACACTCGAGGGGGACGGACTGAAGCTTTCTTT
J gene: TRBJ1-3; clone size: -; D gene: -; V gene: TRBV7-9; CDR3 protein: CASSSLIVGGSGNTIYF; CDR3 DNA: TGTGCCAGCAGCTCATTAATCGTGGGAGGGTCCGGAAACACCATATATTTT